This TCR beta chain was recovered during a study of control samples from healthy donors and cancer patients. This CDR3 contains 14 residues. Per germline, CDR1 SGHRS and CDR2 YFSETQ. V lost 1 base and J lost 4, with 9 bases in between. The repertoire was sequenced with immunoSEQ multiplex PCR; TCRdb's copy has only in-frame clones and lacks some. This sample has 100,000 to 150,000 clones; roughly 90% occur once, and the top ten carry more than 6.5%. V gene TRBV5-1 combines with J gene TRBJ1-5, with a tentative D call TRBD1 (6 bases). Sequencing was performed on PBMCs. This receptor was taken from a man aged 50 or older with head and neck cancer. The CDR3 loop reads CASSLLGGNQPQHF. The DNA for the CDR3 is TGCGCCAGCAGCTTGTTAGGGGGTAATCAGCCCCAGCATTTT.